This T cell receptor (beta chain) was retrieved from a study of blood T cell repertoires in COVID-19. Clones were sequenced by immunoSEQ multiplex PCR, and TCRdb holds only the in-frame ones, with some missing. The data contain 150,000 or so clones, roughly 90% of them singletons. Recruitment covered some 25 US areas and drew participants whose ages spanned roughly 18 to 90 years. This CDR3 is built from 13 residues. V lost 3 bases and J lost 4, with 9 bases in between. CDR1 and CDR2 (germline): MDHEN, SYDVKM. The sample was PBMCs or T cells enriched from blood (not recorded which). This clonotype originated in a woman aged 25 to 45 with acute COVID-19. The rearrangement links TRBV28 to TRBJ1-1; no clear D. CDR3 residues: CASSLGRVTEAFF. The CDR3 nucleotides read TGTGCCAGCAGTTTGGGGAGGGTCACTGAAGCTTTCTTT.